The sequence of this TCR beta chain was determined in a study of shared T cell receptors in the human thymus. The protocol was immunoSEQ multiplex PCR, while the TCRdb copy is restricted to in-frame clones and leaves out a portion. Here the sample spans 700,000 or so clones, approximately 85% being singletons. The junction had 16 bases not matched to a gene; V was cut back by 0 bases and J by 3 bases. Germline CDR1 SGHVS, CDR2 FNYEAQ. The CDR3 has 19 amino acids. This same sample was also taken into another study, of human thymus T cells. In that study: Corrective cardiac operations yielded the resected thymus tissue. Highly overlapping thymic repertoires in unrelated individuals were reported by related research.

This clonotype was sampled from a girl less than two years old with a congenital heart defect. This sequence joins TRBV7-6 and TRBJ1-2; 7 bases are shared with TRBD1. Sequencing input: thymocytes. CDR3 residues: CASSLALSRRRQGYYGYTF. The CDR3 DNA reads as TGTGCCAGCAGCTTAGCGCTAAGTCGTAGGAGACAGGGCTACTATGGCTACACCTTC.